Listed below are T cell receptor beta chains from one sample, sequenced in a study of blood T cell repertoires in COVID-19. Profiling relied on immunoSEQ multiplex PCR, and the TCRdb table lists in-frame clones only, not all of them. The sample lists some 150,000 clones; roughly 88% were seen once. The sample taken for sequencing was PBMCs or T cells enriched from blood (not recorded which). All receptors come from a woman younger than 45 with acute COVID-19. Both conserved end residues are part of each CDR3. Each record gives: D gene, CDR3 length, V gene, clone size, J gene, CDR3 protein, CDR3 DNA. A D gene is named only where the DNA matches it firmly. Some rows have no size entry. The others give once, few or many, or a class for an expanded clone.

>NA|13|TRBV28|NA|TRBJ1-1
CASSLNRASEAFF
TGTGCCAGCAGCCTTAACAGGGCGTCCGAAGCTTTCTTT
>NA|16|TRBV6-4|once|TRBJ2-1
CASSDSGAHSYNEQFF
TGTGCCAGCAGTGACTCGGGGGCCCACTCCTACAATGAGCAGTTCTTC
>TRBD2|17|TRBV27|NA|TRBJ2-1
CASSSHRLAGVYNEQFF
TGTGCCAGCAGTTCCCATCGACTAGCGGGAGTCTACAATGAGCAGTTCTTC
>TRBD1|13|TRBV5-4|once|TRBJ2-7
CASSRDRVHEQYF
TGTGCCAGCAGCCGGGACAGGGTACACGAGCAGTACTTC
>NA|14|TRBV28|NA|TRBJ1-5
CASTTGQFNQPQHF
TGTGCCAGCACCACCGGACAGTTCAATCAGCCCCAGCATTTT
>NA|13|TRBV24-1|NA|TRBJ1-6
CATSERSGSPLHF
TGTGCCACCAGTGAACGCAGCGGGTCACCCCTCCACTTT
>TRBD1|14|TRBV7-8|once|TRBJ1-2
CASSNRDRGYGYTF
TGTGCCAGCAGCAACCGGGACAGGGGCTATGGCTACACCTTC
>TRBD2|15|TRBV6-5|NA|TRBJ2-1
CASSVAGTNYNEQFF
TGTGCCAGCAGCGTCGCCGGGACTAACTACAATGAGCAGTTCTTC
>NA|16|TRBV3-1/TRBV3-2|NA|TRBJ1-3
CASSQIDKISGNTIYF
TGTGCCAGCAGCCAAATCGACAAGATCTCTGGAAACACCATATATTTT
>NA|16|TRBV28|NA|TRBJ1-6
CASSGQGGGYNSPLHF
TGTGCCAGCAGTGGGCAGGGAGGAGGCTATAATTCACCCCTCCACTTT
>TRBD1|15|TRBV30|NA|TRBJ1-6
CAWDKGQPYNSPLHF
TGTGCCTGGGACAAGGGACAGCCCTATAATTCACCCCTCCACTTT
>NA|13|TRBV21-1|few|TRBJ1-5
CASRYRDAQPQHF
TGTGCCAGCAGATACAGGGACGCTCAGCCCCAGCATTTT
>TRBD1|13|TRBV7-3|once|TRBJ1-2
CASSSGTAYGYTF
TGTGCCAGCAGCTCTGGGACAGCCTATGGCTACACCTTC
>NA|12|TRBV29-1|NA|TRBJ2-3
CSVVAGTDTQYF
TGCAGCGTTGTCGCAGGCACAGATACGCAGTATTTT
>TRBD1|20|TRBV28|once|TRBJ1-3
CASSPPLTGQGEYSGNTIYF
TGTGCCAGCAGTCCCCCCTTAACGGGACAGGGGGAATACTCTGGAAACACCATATATTTT
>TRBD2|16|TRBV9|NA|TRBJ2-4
CASSVDLAGAKNIQYF
TGTGCCAGCAGCGTAGACCTAGCGGGCGCCAAAAACATTCAGTACTTC
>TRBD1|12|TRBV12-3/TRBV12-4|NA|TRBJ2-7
CASSYGQGEQYF
TGTGCCAGCAGTTACGGACAGGGAGAGCAGTACTTC
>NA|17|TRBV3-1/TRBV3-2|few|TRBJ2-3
CASSQDERATSTDTQYF
TGTGCCAGCAGCCAAGATGAGCGGGCAACTAGCACAGATACGCAGTATTTT
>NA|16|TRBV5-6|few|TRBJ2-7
CASSHRDIWDVYEQYF
TGTGCCAGCAGCCACCGGGACATTTGGGACGTCTACGAGCAGTACTTC
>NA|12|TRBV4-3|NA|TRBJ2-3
CASSQEGDTQYF
TGCGCCAGCAGCCAGGAGGGAGATACGCAGTATTTT
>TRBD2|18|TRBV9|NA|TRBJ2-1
CASSVGEGLAARYNEQFF
TGTGCCAGCAGCGTAGGGGAAGGACTAGCGGCGAGGTACAATGAGCAGTTCTTC
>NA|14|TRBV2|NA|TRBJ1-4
CASSSSGSGEKLFF
TGTGCCAGCAGTTCAAGTGGGTCGGGAGAAAAACTGTTTTTT
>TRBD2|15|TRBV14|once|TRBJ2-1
CASSHGLAPNNEQFF
TGTGCCAGCAGCCATGGACTAGCGCCCAACAATGAGCAGTTCTTC
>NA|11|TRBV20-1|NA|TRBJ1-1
CSASRTVEAFF
TGCAGTGCTAGTCGCACAGTTGAAGCTTTCTTT
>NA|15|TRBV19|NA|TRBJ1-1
CASSIGQGGNTEAFF
TGTGCCAGTAGTATAGGGCAGGGCGGTAACACTGAAGCTTTCTTT
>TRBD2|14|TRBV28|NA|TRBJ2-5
CASNQRELAETQYF
TGTGCCAGCAATCAGCGGGAGTTGGCAGAGACCCAGTACTTC
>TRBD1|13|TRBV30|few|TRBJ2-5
CAWNQGQGGTQYF
TGTGCCTGGAACCAGGGACAGGGTGGGACCCAGTACTTC
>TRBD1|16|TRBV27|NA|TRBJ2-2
CASSLSRTGRAGELFF
TGTGCCAGCAGTTTATCTCGGACAGGGCGGGCCGGGGAGCTGTTTTTT
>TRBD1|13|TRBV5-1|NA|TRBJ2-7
CASSPGQTYEQYF
TGCGCCAGCAGCCCGGGACAGACCTACGAGCAGTACTTC
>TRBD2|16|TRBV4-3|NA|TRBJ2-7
CASSSSLAGETYEQYF
TGCGCCAGCAGCTCATCGTTAGCGGGAGAAACCTACGAGCAGTACTTC
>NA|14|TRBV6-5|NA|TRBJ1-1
CASERMMGEVEAFF
TGTGCCAGCGAACGAATGATGGGGGAGGTTGAAGCTTTCTTT
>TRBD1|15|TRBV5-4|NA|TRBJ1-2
CASSFRDRGLGGYTF
TGTGCCAGCAGCTTCCGGGACAGGGGGCTCGGGGGCTACACCTTC
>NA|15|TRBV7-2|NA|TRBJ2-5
CASSPWTRQQETQYF
TGTGCCAGCAGCCCTTGGACAAGACAACAAGAGACCCAGTACTTC
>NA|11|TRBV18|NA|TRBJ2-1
CASSHGDEQFF
TGTGCCAGCTCACACGGGGATGAGCAGTTCTTC
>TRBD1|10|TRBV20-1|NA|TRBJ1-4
CSAREGQGAF
TGCAGTGCTAGAGAGGGACAGGGCGCTTTT
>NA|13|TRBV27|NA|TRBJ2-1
CASSLNSANEQFF
TGTGCCAGCAGTTTGAACAGTGCCAATGAGCAGTTCTTC
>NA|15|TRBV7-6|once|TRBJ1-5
CASSPRTGTNQPQHF
TGTGCCAGCAGCCCGAGGACGGGGACTAATCAGCCCCAGCATTTT
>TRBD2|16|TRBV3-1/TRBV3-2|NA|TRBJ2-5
CASSQLAGGPQETQYF
TGTGCCAGCAGCCAGTTAGCGGGAGGTCCGCAAGAGACCCAGTACTTC
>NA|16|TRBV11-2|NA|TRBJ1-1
CASTPRQLSMNTEAFF
TGTGCCAGCACCCCCAGACAGCTCTCCATGAACACTGAAGCTTTCTTT
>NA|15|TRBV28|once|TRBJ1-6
CASNSRDNYNSPLHF
TGTGCCAGCAATAGCAGGGACAATTATAATTCACCCCTCCACTTT
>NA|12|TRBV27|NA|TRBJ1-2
CASRGQVDGYTF
TGTGCCAGCAGGGGGCAGGTTGATGGCTACACCTTC
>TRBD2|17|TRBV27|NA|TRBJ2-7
CASSLLLAGGPSGEQYF
TGTGCCAGCAGTTTATTACTAGCGGGAGGGCCATCTGGCGAGCAGTACTTC
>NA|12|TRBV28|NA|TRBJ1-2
CASSFGYYGYTF
TGTGCCAGTAGTTTTGGCTACTATGGCTACACCTTC
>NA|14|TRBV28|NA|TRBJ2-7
CASRLRQVSYEQYF
TGTGCCAGCAGACTCAGACAGGTCTCCTACGAGCAGTACTTC
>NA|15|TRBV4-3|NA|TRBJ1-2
CASSQEGGPGYGYTF
TGCGCCAGCAGCCAAGAAGGTGGGCCCGGCTATGGCTACACCTTC
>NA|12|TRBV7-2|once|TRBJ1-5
CASSWGDQPQHF
TGTGCCAGCAGCTGGGGAGATCAGCCCCAGCATTTT
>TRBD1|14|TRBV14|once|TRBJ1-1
CASSLQGASTEAFF
TGTGCCAGCAGCTTACAGGGGGCGAGTACTGAAGCTTTCTTT